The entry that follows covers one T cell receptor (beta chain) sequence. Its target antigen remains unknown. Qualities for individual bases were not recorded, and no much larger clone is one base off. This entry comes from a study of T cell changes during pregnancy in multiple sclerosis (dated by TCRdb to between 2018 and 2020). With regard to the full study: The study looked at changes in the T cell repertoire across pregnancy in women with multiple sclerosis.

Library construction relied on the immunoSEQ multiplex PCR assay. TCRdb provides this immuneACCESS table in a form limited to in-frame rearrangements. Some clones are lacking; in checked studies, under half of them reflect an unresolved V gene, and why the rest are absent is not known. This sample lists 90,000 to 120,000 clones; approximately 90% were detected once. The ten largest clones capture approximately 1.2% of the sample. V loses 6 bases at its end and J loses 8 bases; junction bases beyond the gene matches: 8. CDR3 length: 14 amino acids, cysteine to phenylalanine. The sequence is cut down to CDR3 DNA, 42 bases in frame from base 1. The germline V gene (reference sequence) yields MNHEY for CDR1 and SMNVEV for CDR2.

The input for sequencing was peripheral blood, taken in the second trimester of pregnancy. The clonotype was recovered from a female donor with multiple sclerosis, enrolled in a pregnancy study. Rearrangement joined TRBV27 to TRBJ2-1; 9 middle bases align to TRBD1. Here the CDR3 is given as CASSRGQGGHEQFF. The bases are TGTGCCAGCAGCCGGGGACAGGGAGGCCATGAGCAGTTCTTC.